The 22 T cell receptor beta chains in this list originate from one sample, sequenced in a study of Ad26.COV2.S vaccination and SARS-CoV-2 variants. Described treatment: 19 received Ad26.COV2.S at low or high dose, single or two shots; 5 received placebo; per-sample allocation not given. Samples analyzed were those drawn on day 63 after the first vaccine or placebo injection. Profiled with immunoSEQ multiplex PCR; TCRdb holds only in-frame clones, not every one. The sample lists fewer than 500,000 clones; 80% to 95% were seen once. The specimen comprised peripheral blood, sampled in a trial of Ad26.COV2.S vaccine versus placebo. Source of these receptors: a person aged 18 to 59 who received the Ad26.COV2.S COVID-19 vaccine or a placebo.

This chain links TRBV7-2 with TRBJ2-1; D unclear. Germline CDR1 reads SGHTA; CDR2 reads FQGNSA. The CDR3 runs to 13 residues. Trimming pared 0 bases from V and 6 bases from J, leaving 6 bases between. The CDR3: CASSLASPNEQFF. In DNA, the CDR3 is TGTGCCAGCAGCTTAGCTAGTCCCAATGAGCAGTTCTTC.

This chain uses TRBV15 with TRBJ1-1, with D perhaps matching TRBD1 (5 bases). Between the trimmed V and J ends, which lost 5 bases and 7 bases, there was a span of 17 bases. The CDR3 runs 14 residues. Germline V CDR1 and CDR2: LNHNV, YYDKDF (reference sequence). The CDR3 loop reads CATSGRQTVREAFF. The CDR3 DNA reads as TGTGCCACCAGCGGTCGCCAGACAGTACGTGAAGCTTTCTTT.

The gene calls are TRBV6-6 and TRBJ2-5; 8 bases agree with TRBD1. Germline lookup yields CDR1 MNHNY and CDR2 SVGAGI (reference sequence). This CDR3 is 14 amino acids long. V shed 2 bases and J 4 bases; nucleotides not matched to a gene: 3. The CDR3 DNA reads as TGTGCCAGCAGTTACGGCCAGGGGGCAGAGACCCAGTACTTC. Translation: CASSYGQGAETQYF.

The gene calls are TRBV19 and TRBJ1-6; TRBD1 agrees at 7 bases. After removal of 3 bases from V and 10 bases from J, the junction contained 3 bases not matched to a gene. Germline assignment: CDR1 LNHDA and CDR2 SQIVND (reference sequence). This CDR3 is 13 amino acids long. The CDR3 region has the DNA TGTGCCAGTAGTATTCAGGGGGTCTCACCCCTCCACTTT. Amino acid sequence: CASSIQGVSPLHF.

The chain couples TRBV28 to TRBJ1-6, with a possible D match to TRBD1 (6 bases). The CDR3 totals 15 residues. Germline CDR1 MDHEN, CDR2 SYDVKM. Trimming stripped 2 bases from V and 4 bases from J, with 9 bases between. CDR3 region: CASSLRGQYNSPLHF. CDR3 coding DNA: TGTGCCAGCAGTTTAAGGGGACAATATAATTCACCCCTCCACTTT.

The chain joins TRBV29-1 to TRBJ2-7, with 8 bases that match TRBD2. Germline-derived CDR1 and CDR2 are SQVTM and ANQGSEA. Germline trimming cut 1 base from V and 2 bases from J; bases unmatched to any gene: 4. The CDR3 totals 14 residues. The CDR3 region is CSVEVASGPYEQYF. CDR3 bases: TGCAGCGTTGAAGTTGCTAGCGGGCCCTACGAGCAGTACTTC.

The chain links TRBV28 to TRBJ1-2; D gene unclear. The CDR3 extends over 12 amino acids. The V gene lost 2 bases and the J gene lost 1 base, with 2 bases spanning the gap. The germline V gene has CDR1 MDHEN and CDR2 SYDVKM. CDR3: CASSLINYGYTF. The CDR3 DNA sequence: TGTGCCAGCAGTTTAATTAACTATGGCTACACCTTC.

This sequence joins TRBV7-2 and TRBJ2-1, with TRBD2 matching over 9 bases. Germline loops: CDR1 SGHTA, CDR2 FQGNSA. J was trimmed by 10 bases and V by 1 base; bases with no gene match: 5. The CDR3 sequence is 14 residues long. The CDR3 sequence: CASSLVTAGGEQFF. DNA of the CDR3: TGTGCCAGCAGCTTAGTCACCGCGGGAGGGGAGCAGTTCTTC.

This chain joins TRBV28 and TRBJ2-1; 10 bases agree with TRBD2. CDR1 and CDR2 (germline): MDHEN, SYDVKM. The ends lost 5 bases at V and 5 bases at J; junction bases unmatched: 9. The length of the CDR3 is 16 residues. For the CDR3, the DNA is TGTGCCAGCAGTCTCCCGGTGACTAGCGGGCACAATGAGCAGTTCTTC. This translates into CASSLPVTSGHNEQFF.

This clone was seen a single time. This CDR3 is CASSLGASGRGIDTQYF. The CDR3 nucleotides read TGTGCCAGCAGCTTAGGGGCTAGCGGGAGAGGGATAGATACGCAGTATTTT. J is TRBJ2-3 and V is TRBV7-6, with 10 bases aligning to TRBD2. The CDR3 is 17 amino acids. Germline values: CDR1 SGHVS, CDR2 FNYEAQ. Trimming removed 1 base from V and 5 bases from J; junction bases left unmatched: 9.

The chain joins TRBV18 to TRBJ2-5; TRBD2 matches 8 bases. V gave up 3 bases and J gave up 5 bases; unmatched junction bases: 8. Germline CDR1 KGHSH, CDR2 LQKENI. The CDR3 runs 15 residues. This chain's CDR3 is CASSPSSGRWETQYF. In DNA form, the CDR3 reads TGTGCCAGCTCACCTTCAAGCGGGAGATGGGAGACCCAGTACTTC. Full variable domain (outside the CDR3, taken from reference TRBV18 and TRBJ2-5): NAGVMQNPRHLVRRRGQEARLRCSPMKGHSHVYWYRQLPEEGLKFMVYLQKENIIDESGMPKERFSAEFPKEGPSILRIQQVVRGDSAAYFCASSPSSGRWETQYFGPGTRLLVL.

In DNA, the CDR3 is TGTGCCAGCAGCTTAGCCGCACCCAGCACAGATACGCAGTATTTT. Translating gives CASSLAAPSTDTQYF. V is TRBV11-2 and J is TRBJ2-3; D unresolved. V lost 1 base to trimming and J lost 0 bases, with 8 bases between them. Germline V gene lookup returns CDR1 SGHAT and CDR2 FQNNGV. The CDR3 length is 15 residues.

The table lists this clone with a count of one. The rearrangement links TRBV5-1 to TRBJ2-7; D is uncertain. This CDR3 comprises 14 residues. The V end was cut by 0 bases, the J end by 1 base, with 8 bases between. Germline CDR1 SGHRS, CDR2 YFSETQ. The CDR3 protein is CASSLAALSYEQYF. The CDR3, as DNA: TGCGCCAGCAGCTTGGCAGCCTTATCCTACGAGCAGTACTTC.

The chain carries TRBV6-4 and TRBJ2-1; 7 bases are a match to TRBD2. The CDR3 covers 14 residues. In germline, CDR1 is MRHNA, CDR2 SNTAGT. V was pared by 10 bases and J by 7 bases, with 13 bases of the junction left unmatched. In DNA, the CDR3 is TGTGCCACCCGAGCTCTCGGCGGGAGAAATGAGCAGTTCTTC. Protein sequence: CATRALGGRNEQFF.

The V and J genes are TRBV11-2 and TRBJ2-1; 13 bases agree with TRBD2. V gave up 5 bases and J gave up 1 base; unmatched junction bases: 8. Looked up from germline, CDR1 is SGHAT and CDR2 is FQNNGV. This CDR3 contains 18 residues. CDR3: CASSRTSGSLMSYNEQFF. The CDR3 nucleotides are TGTGCCAGCAGCCGGACTAGCGGGAGCCTGATGTCCTACAATGAGCAGTTCTTC.

The chain is built from TRBV27 and TRBJ1-5, with D perhaps TRBD1 (6 bases). CDR1 and CDR2 (germline): MNHEY, SMNVEV (reference sequence). CDR3 length: 14 amino acids. V lost 2 bases to trimming and J lost 3 bases, with 8 bases between them. In DNA form, the CDR3 reads TGTGCCAGCAGTTTACCAGGGGTCAATCAGCCCCAGCATTTT. This translates into CASSLPGVNQPQHF.

The rearrangement uses TRBV14 and TRBJ2-7; the D gene is possibly TRBD2 (5 bases). The CDR3 totals 14 residues. The germline V gene has CDR1 SGHDN and CDR2 FVKESK. V was cut by 4 bases and J by 3 bases, with 13 bases left in between. The CDR3 DNA sequence: TGTGCCAGCAGCCGACACGGGAAGGACTACGAGCAGTACTTC. Residues: CASSRHGKDYEQYF.

This chain links TRBV10-3 with TRBJ2-1; tentatively, D is TRBD2 (6 bases). This CDR3 contains 14 residues. Germline CDR1 reads ENHRY; CDR2 reads SYGVKD. V shed 5 bases and J shed 5 bases, with 13 bases lying between them. The CDR3 region has the DNA TGTGCCATCAGTAGCCGGGACTTACACAATGAGCAGTTCTTC. Translation: CAISSRDLHNEQFF.

This clone was recorded once. The gene calls are TRBV14 and TRBJ2-5; TRBD2 might be the D (6 bases). CDR1 is SGHDN and CDR2 is FVKESK in the germline V gene. V was clipped by 6 bases and J by 9 bases, with 14 bases between them. The CDR3 runs to 12 residues. CDR3 bases: TGTGCCAGCAGGGGAATCCGCGGGGCCCAGTACTTC. Translation gives CASRGIRGAQYF.

V usage is TRBV19 and J usage is TRBJ2-7, with 11 bases matching TRBD2. The CDR3 contains 15 residues. Losses at the gene ends were 0 bases for V and 6 bases for J; bases not matched to a gene: 4. Germline CDR1 reads LNHDA; CDR2 reads SQIVND (reference sequence). CDR3 bases: TGTGCCAGTAGTATAGAGGCTAGCGGGAGGAGCGAGCAGTACTTC. Amino acids: CASSIEASGRSEQYF.

The chain uses TRBV5-4 and TRBJ2-5, with D maybe TRBD1 (5 bases). The germline CDR1 and CDR2 sequences are SGHNT and YYREEE (reference sequence). CDR3 length equals 14 residues. V lost 0 bases and J 4 bases, leaving 10 bases between the germline ends. As DNA, the CDR3 is TGTGCCAGCAGCTTGGGGGCAGGGCGAGAGACCCAGTACTTC. It is translated as CASSLGAGRETQYF. Full variable domain (missing parts from reference TRBV5-4 and TRBJ2-5): ETGVTQSPTHLIKTRGQQVTLRCSSQSGHNTVSWYQQALGQGPQFIFQYYREEENGRGNFPPRFSGLQFPNYSSELNVNALELDDSALYLCASSLGAGRETQYFGPGTRLLVL.

The chain recombines TRBV4-1 with TRBJ2-5, with TRBD2 identical over 7 bases. This CDR3 has 16 residues. Trimming removed 0 bases from V and 5 bases from J; junction bases left unmatched: 9. CDR1 MGHRA and CDR2 YSYEKL come from the germline V gene. In DNA, the CDR3 is TGCGCCAGCAGCCAAGAGGCTAGCGGCCTCCAGGAGACCCAGTACTTC. Translated, it gives CASSQEASGLQETQYF.